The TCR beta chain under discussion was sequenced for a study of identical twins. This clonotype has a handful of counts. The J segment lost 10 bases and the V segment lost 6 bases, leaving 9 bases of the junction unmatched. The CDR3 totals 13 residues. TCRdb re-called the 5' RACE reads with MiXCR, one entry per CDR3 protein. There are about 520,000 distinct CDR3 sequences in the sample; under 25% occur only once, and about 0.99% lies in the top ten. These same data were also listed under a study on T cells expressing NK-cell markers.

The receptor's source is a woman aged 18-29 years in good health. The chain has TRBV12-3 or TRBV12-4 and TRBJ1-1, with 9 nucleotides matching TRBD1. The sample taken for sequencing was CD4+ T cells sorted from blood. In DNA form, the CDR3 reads TGTGCCAGCAGGAAGACAGGGGGAAGGGTAGCTTTCTTT. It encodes CASRKTGGRVAFF.